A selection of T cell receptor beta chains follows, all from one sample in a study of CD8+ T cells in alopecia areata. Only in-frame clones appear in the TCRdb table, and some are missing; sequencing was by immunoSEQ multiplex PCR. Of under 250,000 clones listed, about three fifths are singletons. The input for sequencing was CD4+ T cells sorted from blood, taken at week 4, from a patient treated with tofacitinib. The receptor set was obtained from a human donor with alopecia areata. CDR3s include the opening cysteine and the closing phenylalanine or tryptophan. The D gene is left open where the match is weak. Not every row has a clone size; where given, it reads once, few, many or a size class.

CASSIQAGNQPQHF	TGTGCCAGTAGTATTCAGGCGGGCAATCAGCCCCAGCATTTT	TRBJ1-5	-	TRBV19	-
CSVWGHGEKLFF	TGCAGCGTGTGGGGGCATGGTGAAAAACTGTTTTTT	TRBJ1-4	-	TRBV29-1	-
CASSQESGGAGEQFF	TGCGCCAGCAGCCAAGAGAGCGGGGGGGCAGGGGAGCAGTTCTTC	TRBJ2-1	-	TRBV4-3	TRBD2
CAWGAQGDNQPQHF	TGTGCCTGGGGGGCACAGGGGGACAATCAGCCCCAGCATTTT	TRBJ1-5	-	TRBV30	TRBD1
CASSRLEQYF	TGTGCCAGCAGCCGTCTGGAGCAGTACTTC	TRBJ2-7	few	TRBV7-3	-
CASSLGLAGEQYF	TGTGCCAGCAGCTTAGGCCTAGCGGGCGAGCAGTACTTC	TRBJ2-7	few	TRBV11-3	TRBD2
CASGGQGSQETQYF	TGTGCCAGCGGAGGACAGGGGAGCCAAGAGACCCAGTACTTC	TRBJ2-5	few	TRBV2	TRBD1
CSVAVYLSAKNIQYF	TGCAGCGTTGCGGTTTATCTCTCGGCCAAAAACATTCAGTACTTC	TRBJ2-4	few	TRBV29-1	-
CASSRKNTEAFF	TGTGCCAGCAGTCGAAAGAACACTGAAGCTTTCTTT	TRBJ1-1	-	TRBV6-1	-
CACDSSYNSPLHF	TGTGCCTGTGACAGCTCCTATAATTCACCCCTCCACTTT	TRBJ1-6	-	TRBV30	-
CSVRATGTEGAFF	TGCAGCGTGAGAGCCACCGGGACAGAGGGAGCTTTCTTT	TRBJ1-1	-	TRBV29-1	TRBD1
CATARGLAGGQETQYF	TGTGCCACCGCCCGAGGACTAGCGGGGGGCCAAGAGACCCAGTACTTC	TRBJ2-5	once	TRBV2	TRBD2
CASSFSLANGYTF	TGTGCCAGCAGCTTTTCGTTGGCCAATGGCTACACCTTC	TRBJ1-2	-	TRBV5-4	-
CASRDRGPRETQYF	TGTGCCAGCAGGGACAGGGGCCCTCGGGAGACCCAGTACTTC	TRBJ2-5	-	TRBV6-5	TRBD1
CSVGQGITEAFF	TGCAGCGTTGGACAGGGGATCACTGAAGCTTTCTTT	TRBJ1-1	few	TRBV29-1	TRBD1
CASSGVASYEQYF	TGTGCCAGCAGTGGGGTGGCGTCCTACGAGCAGTACTTC	TRBJ2-7	-	TRBV2	-
CASSLDGAGTGELFF	TGTGCCAGCAGCTTAGACGGGGCTGGCACCGGGGAGCTGTTTTTT	TRBJ2-2	few	TRBV11-2	-
CAIKPESGANVLTF	TGTGCCATCAAACCAGAGTCTGGGGCCAACGTCCTGACTTTC	TRBJ2-6	-	TRBV10-3	-
CASSLGQPTSTDTQYF	TGCGCCAGCAGCTTGGGGCAGCCGACAAGCACAGATACGCAGTATTTT	TRBJ2-3	-	TRBV5-1	-
CAWTGGGYNSPLHF	TGTGCCTGGACTGGCGGCGGGTATAATTCACCCCTCCACTTT	TRBJ1-6	-	TRBV30	-
CASSLGPLEYGYTF	TGTGCCAGCAGCTTAGGTCCCCTGGAGTATGGCTACACCTTC	TRBJ1-2	-	TRBV7-2	-
CASSVRDSTQETQYF	TGTGCCAGCAGCGTCCGGGACAGCACGCAAGAGACCCAGTACTTC	TRBJ2-5	once	TRBV2	TRBD1
CASSETSGGWNEQFF	TGTGCCAGCAGCGAAACTAGCGGGGGGTGGAATGAGCAGTTCTTC	TRBJ2-1	few	TRBV9	TRBD2
CASSLEGPNTGELFF	TGTGCCAGCAGCTTGGAGGGGCCGAACACCGGGGAGCTGTTTTTT	TRBJ2-2	-	TRBV7-9	-
CSVGEETQYF	TGCAGCGTCGGCGAGGAGACCCAGTACTTC	TRBJ2-5	few	TRBV29-1	-
CASSLGVSSYEQYF	TGCGCCAGCAGCTTGGGAGTGTCCTCCTACGAGCAGTACTTC	TRBJ2-7	-	TRBV5-1	-
CASSPGGQGGVYGANVLTF	TGCGCCAGCAGCCCCGGGGGACAGGGCGGCGTGTATGGGGCCAACGTCCTGACTTTC	TRBJ2-6	-	TRBV5-1	TRBD1
CSVEGGGEGYTF	TGCAGCGTTGAAGGAGGGGGCGAGGGCTACACCTTC	TRBJ1-2	-	TRBV29-1	TRBD1
CASSRASGQETQYF	TGTGCCAGTAGTCGGGCTAGCGGACAAGAGACCCAGTACTTC	TRBJ2-5	few	TRBV19	TRBD2
CATSKSGEQYF	TGTGCCACCAGCAAATCGGGCGAGCAGTACTTC	TRBJ2-7	-	TRBV15	-
CASSSPGTATDTQYF	TGTGCCAGCAGCTCACCTGGGACAGCCACAGATACGCAGTATTTT	TRBJ2-3	-	TRBV5-6	TRBD1
CASSRVAGGRDEQYF	TGTGCCAGCAGCCGGGTGGCGGGGGGCCGGGACGAGCAGTACTTC	TRBJ2-7	-	TRBV11-2	TRBD2
CASSSNPTGDYGYTF	TGCGCCAGCAGCTCAAACCCTACAGGGGACTATGGCTACACCTTC	TRBJ1-2	-	TRBV5-1	TRBD1
CALRIGETQYF	TGTGCCTTGAGGATCGGAGAGACCCAGTACTTC	TRBJ2-5	few	TRBV30	-
CASSLEQLAEQFF	TGCGCCAGCAGCTTAGAGCAACTAGCGGAGCAGTTCTTC	TRBJ2-1	few	TRBV4-1	TRBD2
CSSRGANGYTF	TGCAGCTCTCGGGGGGCGAATGGCTACACCTTC	TRBJ1-2	-	TRBV29-1	-
CAGRQGATGGYTF	TGTGCCGGGAGACAGGGGGCAACGGGAGGCTACACCTTC	TRBJ1-2	-	TRBV6-1	TRBD1
CASSFGGSSYNSPLHF	TGTGCCAGCAGCTTCGGCGGGAGCTCCTATAATTCACCCCTCCACTTT	TRBJ1-6	-	TRBV7-8	-
CASSDYYEQYF	TGTGCCAGCAGTGACTACTACGAGCAGTACTTC	TRBJ2-7	few	TRBV2	-
CASSSRGRNTGELFF	TGCGCCAGCAGCTCCAGGGGGCGCAACACCGGGGAGCTGTTTTTT	TRBJ2-2	few	TRBV5-1	TRBD1
CAISDLAGGLDEQFF	TGTGCCATCAGTGATCTGGCGGGGGGGCTCGATGAGCAGTTCTTC	TRBJ2-1	many	TRBV10-3	TRBD2
CAWTKPAGLAYEQYF	TGTGCCTGGACCAAGCCAGCGGGGTTGGCCTACGAGCAGTACTTC	TRBJ2-7	-	TRBV30	TRBD2
CASGLGVSDSPLHF	TGTGCTAGTGGTTTAGGGGTATCGGATTCACCCCTCCACTTT	TRBJ1-6	-	TRBV12-5	-
CSVVGQGFRETQYF	TGCAGCGTTGTGGGACAGGGGTTTCGGGAGACCCAGTACTTC	TRBJ2-5	few	TRBV29-1	TRBD1
CSVVTGGDEQYF	TGCAGCGTGGTGACAGGGGGCGACGAGCAGTACTTC	TRBJ2-7	few	TRBV29-1	TRBD1
CAWSVLAGLYGYTF	TGTGCCTGGAGTGTACTGGCAGGCCTCTATGGCTACACCTTC	TRBJ1-2	-	TRBV30	-
CASSVEVAGIQETQYF	TGTGCCAGCAGCGTAGAGGTAGCGGGGATCCAAGAGACCCAGTACTTC	TRBJ2-5	-	TRBV9	TRBD2
CASSQDLGSYGYTF	TGCGCCAGCAGCCAAGATTTGGGGAGCTATGGCTACACCTTC	TRBJ1-2	few	TRBV4-3	-
CSVDAGDTDTQYF	TGCAGCGTTGACGCAGGGGACACAGATACGCAGTATTTT	TRBJ2-3	-	TRBV29-1	-
CACPTPGTTNTGELFF	TGTGCCTGCCCAACCCCCGGGACCACGAACACCGGGGAGCTGTTTTTT	TRBJ2-2	-	TRBV30	-
CAIRGTANEKLFF	TGTGCCATCAGAGGGACAGCTAATGAAAAACTGTTTTTT	TRBJ1-4	few	TRBV10-3	TRBD1
CSARVRAEQYF	TGCAGTGCTAGAGTTAGGGCCGAGCAGTACTTC	TRBJ2-7	-	TRBV20-1	-
CASSSPLDRENGYTF	TGTGCCAGCAGCTCCCCCCTAGACAGGGAGAATGGCTACACCTTC	TRBJ1-2	-	TRBV7-9	TRBD1
CASSLTGTEKYGYTF	TGCGCCAGCAGCCTTACCGGGACAGAAAAATATGGCTACACCTTC	TRBJ1-2	-	TRBV4-1	TRBD1